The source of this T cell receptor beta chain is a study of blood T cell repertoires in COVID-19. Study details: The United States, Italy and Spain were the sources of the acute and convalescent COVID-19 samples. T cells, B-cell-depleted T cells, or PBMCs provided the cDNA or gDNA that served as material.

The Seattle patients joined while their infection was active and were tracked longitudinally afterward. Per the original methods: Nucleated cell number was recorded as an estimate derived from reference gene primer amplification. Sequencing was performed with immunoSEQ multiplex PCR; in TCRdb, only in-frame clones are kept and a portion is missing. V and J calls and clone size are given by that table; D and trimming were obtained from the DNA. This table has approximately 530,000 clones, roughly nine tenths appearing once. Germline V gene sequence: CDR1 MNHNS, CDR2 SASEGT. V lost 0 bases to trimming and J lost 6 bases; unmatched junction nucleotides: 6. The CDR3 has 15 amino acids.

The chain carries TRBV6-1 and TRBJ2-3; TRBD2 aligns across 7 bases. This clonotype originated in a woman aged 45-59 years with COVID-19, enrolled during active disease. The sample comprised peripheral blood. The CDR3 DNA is TGTGCCAGCAGTGAAGCAGCTAGCGGAAGGGATACGCAGTATTTT. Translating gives CASSEAASGRDTQYF.